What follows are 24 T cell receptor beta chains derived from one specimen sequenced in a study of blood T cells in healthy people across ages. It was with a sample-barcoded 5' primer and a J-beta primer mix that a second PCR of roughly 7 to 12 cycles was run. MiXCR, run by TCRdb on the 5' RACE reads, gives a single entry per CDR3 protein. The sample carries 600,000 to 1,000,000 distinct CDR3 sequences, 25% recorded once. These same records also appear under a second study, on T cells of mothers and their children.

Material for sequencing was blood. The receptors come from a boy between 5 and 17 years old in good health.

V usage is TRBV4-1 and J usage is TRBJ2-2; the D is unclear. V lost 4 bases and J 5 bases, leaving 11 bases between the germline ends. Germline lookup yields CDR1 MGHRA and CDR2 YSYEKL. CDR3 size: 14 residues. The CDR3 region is CASSLLHRTGELFF. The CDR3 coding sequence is TGCGCCAGCAGCCTACTTCACCGAACCGGGGAGCTGTTTTTT.

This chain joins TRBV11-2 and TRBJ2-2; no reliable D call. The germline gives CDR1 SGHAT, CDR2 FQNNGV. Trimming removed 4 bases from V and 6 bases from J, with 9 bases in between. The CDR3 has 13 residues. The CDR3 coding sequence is TGTGCCAGCAGCTGGGTAGATGCCGGGGAGCTGTTTTTT. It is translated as CASSWVDAGELFF.

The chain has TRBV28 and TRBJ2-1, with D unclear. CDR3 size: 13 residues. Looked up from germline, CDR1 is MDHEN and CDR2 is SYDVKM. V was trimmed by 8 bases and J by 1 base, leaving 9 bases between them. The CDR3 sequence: CASLDGSYNEQFF. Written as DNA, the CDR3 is TGTGCCAGCCTTGATGGATCCTACAATGAGCAGTTCTTC.

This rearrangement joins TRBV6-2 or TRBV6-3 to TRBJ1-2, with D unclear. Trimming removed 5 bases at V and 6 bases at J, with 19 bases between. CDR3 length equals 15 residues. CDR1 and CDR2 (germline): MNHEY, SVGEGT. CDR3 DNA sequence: TGTGCCAGCAGTGGACCCAAAGGCACTGACAATGGCTACACCTTC. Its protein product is CASSGPKGTDNGYTF.

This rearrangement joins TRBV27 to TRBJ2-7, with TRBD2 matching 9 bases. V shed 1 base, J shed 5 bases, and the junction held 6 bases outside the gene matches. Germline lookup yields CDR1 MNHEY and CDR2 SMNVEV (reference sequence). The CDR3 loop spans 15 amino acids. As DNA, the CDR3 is TGTGCCAGCAGTTTATTCCTAGCGGGAAGCGACGAGCAGTACTTC. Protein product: CASSLFLAGSDEQYF.

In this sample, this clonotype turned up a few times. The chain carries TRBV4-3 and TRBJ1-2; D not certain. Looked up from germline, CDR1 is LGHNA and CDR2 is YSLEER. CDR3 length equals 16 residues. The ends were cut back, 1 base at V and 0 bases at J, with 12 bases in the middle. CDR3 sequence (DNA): TGCGCCAGCAGCCAAGGCTACAGCGTATCTAACTATGGCTACACCTTC. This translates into CASSQGYSVSNYGYTF.

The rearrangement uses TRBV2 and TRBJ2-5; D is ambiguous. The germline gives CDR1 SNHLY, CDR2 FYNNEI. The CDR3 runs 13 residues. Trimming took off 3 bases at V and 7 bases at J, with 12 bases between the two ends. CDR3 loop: CASSDGYSGTQYF. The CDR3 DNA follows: TGTGCCAGCAGTGATGGTTATTCGGGGACCCAGTACTTC.

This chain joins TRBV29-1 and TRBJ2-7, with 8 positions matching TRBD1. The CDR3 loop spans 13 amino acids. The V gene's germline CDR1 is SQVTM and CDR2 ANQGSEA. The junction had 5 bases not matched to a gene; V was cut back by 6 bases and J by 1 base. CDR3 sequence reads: CSVETGDSYEQYF. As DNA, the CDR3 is TGCAGCGTCGAGACAGGGGATTCCTACGAGCAGTACTTC.

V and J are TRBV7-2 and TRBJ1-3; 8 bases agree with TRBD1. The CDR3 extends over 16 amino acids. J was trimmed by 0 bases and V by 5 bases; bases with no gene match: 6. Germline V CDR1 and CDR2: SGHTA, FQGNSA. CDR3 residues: CASSRTGTASGNTIYF. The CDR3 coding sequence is TGTGCCAGCAGCCGGACAGGGACAGCCTCTGGAAACACCATATATTTT.

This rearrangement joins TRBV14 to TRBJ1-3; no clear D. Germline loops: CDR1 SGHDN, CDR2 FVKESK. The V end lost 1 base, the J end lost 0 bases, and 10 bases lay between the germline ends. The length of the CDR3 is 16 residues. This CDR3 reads CASSQVLLSSGNTIYF. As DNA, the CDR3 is TGTGCCAGCAGCCAAGTTCTGCTCTCCTCTGGAAACACCATATATTTT.

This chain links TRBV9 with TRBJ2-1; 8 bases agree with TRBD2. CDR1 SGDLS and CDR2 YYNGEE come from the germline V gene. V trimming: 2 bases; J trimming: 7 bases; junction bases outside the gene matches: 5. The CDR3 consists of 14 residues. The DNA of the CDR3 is TGTGCCAGCAGCGTTAGCGGGGTGGGGAATGAGCAGTTCTTC. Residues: CASSVSGVGNEQFF.

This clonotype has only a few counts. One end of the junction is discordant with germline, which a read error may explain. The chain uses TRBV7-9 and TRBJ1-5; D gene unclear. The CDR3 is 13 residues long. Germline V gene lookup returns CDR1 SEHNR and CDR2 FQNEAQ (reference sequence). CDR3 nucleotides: TGTGCCAGCAGCCAAAACGAGAATCAGTCCCAGCATTTT. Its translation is CASSQNENQSQHF.

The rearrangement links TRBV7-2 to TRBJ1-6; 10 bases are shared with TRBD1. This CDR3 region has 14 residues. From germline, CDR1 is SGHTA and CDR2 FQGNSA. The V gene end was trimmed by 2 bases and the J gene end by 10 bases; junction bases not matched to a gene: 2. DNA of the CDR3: TGTGCCAGCAGCTTACGGGACAGGGGATCACCCCTCCACTTT. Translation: CASSLRDRGSPLHF. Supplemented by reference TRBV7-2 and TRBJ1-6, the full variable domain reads GAGVSQSPSNKVTEKGKDVELRCDPISGHTALYWYRQSLGQGLEFLIYFQGNSAPDKSGLPSDRFSAERTGGSVSTLTIQRTQQEDSAVYLCASSLRDRGSPLHFGNGTRLTVT.

The CDR3: CASSNGRMLVAFF. The CDR3, as DNA: TGTGCCAGCAGTAATGGCAGGATGCTGGTTGCTTTCTTT. The chain joins TRBV3-1 to TRBJ1-1; D remains unclear. From germline, CDR1 is LGHDT and CDR2 YNNKEL (reference sequence). The CDR3 sequence is 13 residues long. The ends were cut back, 6 bases at V and 11 bases at J, with 19 bases in the middle.

CDR3 nucleotide sequence: TGTGCCAGCAGTGTCCGGGACAGGGGATACGAGCAGTACTTC. It is translated as CASSVRDRGYEQYF. J is TRBJ2-5 and V is TRBV12-3 or TRBV12-4; 10 bases agree with TRBD1. The end of the DNA aligns better with TRBJ2-7, so the J call may be wrong. The CDR3 contains 14 residues.

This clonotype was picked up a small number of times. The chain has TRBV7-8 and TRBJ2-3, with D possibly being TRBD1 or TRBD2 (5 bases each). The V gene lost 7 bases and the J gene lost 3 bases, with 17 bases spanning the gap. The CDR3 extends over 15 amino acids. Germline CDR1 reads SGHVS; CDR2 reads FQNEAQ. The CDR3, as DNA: TGTGCCAGCACCTACGGGGCGCACACGACAGATACGCAGTATTTT. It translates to CASTYGAHTTDTQYF.

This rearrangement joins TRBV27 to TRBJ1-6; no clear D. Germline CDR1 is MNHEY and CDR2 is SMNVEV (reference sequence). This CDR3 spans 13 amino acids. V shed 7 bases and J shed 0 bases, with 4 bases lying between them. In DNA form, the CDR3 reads TGTGCCAGCATGGGCTCCTATAATTCACCCCTCCACTTT. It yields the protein CASMGSYNSPLHF.

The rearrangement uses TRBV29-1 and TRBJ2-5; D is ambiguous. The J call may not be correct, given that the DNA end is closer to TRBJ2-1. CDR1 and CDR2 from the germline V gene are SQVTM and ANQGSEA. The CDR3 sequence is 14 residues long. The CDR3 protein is CSVCEAVVFYEQFF. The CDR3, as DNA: TGCAGCGTTTGTGAGGCCGTAGTGTTCTATGAGCAGTTCTTC.

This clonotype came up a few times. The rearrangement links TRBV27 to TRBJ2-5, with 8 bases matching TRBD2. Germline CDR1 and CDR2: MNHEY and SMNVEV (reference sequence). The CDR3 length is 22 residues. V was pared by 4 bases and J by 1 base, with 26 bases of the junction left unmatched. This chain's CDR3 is CASSSFLGPLKAGEGRQETQYF. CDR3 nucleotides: TGTGCCAGCAGTTCCTTTTTAGGGCCCTTGAAAGCGGGGGAGGGACGCCAAGAGACCCAGTACTTC.

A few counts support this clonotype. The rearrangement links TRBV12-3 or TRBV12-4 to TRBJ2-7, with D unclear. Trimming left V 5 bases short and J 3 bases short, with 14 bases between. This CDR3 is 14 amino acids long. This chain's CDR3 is CASSPGPSLYEQYF. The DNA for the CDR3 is TGTGCCAGCAGTCCGGGCCCAAGCCTCTACGAGCAGTACTTC.

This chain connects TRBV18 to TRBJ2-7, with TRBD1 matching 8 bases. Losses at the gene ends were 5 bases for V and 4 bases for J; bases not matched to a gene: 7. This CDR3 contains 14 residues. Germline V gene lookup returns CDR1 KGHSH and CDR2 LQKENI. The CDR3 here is CASSAQGASYEQYF. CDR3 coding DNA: TGTGCCAGCTCAGCCCAGGGGGCGTCGTACGAGCAGTACTTC.

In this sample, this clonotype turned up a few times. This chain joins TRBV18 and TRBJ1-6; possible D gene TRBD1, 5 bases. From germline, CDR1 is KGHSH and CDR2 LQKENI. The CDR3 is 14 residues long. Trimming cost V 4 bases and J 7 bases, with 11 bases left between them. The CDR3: CASSQQGANSPLHF. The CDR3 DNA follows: TGTGCCAGCTCACAACAAGGGGCCAATTCACCCCTCCACTTT. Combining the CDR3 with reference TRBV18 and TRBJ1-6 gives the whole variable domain NAGVMQNPRHLVRRRGQEARLRCSPMKGHSHVYWYRQLPEEGLKFMVYLQKENIIDESGMPKERFSAEFPKEGPSILRIQQVVRGDSAAYFCASSQQGANSPLHFGNGTRLTVT.

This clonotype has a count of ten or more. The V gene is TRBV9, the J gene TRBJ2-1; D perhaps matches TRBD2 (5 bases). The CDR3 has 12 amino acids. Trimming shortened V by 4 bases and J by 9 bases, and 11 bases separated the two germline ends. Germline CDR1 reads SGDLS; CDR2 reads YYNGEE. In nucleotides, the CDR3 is TGTGCCAGCAGCCCCATGAGCGGTGAGCAGTTCTTC. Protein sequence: CASSPMSGEQFF.

The CDR3 coding sequence is TGCAGCGTTGGAAAGAGACAGGGGGAAGAGACCCAGTACTTC. Translating it yields CSVGKRQGEETQYF. The V call is TRBV29-1, the J call TRBJ2-5, with TRBD1 matching 9 bases. The CDR3 contains 14 residues. CDR1 SQVTM and CDR2 ANQGSEA come from the germline V gene. The trim removed 4 bases at V and 3 bases at J, leaving 6 bases unmatched.